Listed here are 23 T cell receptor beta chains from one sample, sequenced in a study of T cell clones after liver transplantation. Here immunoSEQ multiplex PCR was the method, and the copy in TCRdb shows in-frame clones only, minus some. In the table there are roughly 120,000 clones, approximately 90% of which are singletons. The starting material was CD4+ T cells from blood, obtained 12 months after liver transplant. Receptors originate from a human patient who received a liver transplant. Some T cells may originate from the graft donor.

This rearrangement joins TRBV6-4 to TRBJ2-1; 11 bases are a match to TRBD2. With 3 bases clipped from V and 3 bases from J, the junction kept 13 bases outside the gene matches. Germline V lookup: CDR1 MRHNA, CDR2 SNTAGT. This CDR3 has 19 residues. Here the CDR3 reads CASSERASGRPEYYNEQFF. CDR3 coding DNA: TGTGCCAGCAGTGAACGAGCTAGCGGGAGGCCCGAATACTACAATGAGCAGTTCTTC.

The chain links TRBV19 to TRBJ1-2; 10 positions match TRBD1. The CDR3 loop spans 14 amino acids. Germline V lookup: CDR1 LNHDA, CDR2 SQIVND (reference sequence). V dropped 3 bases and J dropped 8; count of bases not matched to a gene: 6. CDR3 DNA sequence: TGTGCCAGTAGTATCCCCGACAGGGGGCCGGGCTACACCTTC. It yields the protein CASSIPDRGPGYTF.

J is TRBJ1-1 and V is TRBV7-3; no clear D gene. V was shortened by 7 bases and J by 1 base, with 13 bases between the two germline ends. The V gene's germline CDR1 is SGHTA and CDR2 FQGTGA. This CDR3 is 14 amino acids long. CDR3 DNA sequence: TGTGCCAGCAAGTTAGGGCAACAGAACACTGAAGCTTTCTTT. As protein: CASKLGQQNTEAFF.

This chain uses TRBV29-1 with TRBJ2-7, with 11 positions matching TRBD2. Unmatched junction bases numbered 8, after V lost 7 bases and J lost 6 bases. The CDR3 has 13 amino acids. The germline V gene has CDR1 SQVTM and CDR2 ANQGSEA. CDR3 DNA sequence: TGCAGCGGGTCACTAGCGGGAGTGGGCGAGCAGTACTTC. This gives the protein CSGSLAGVGEQYF.

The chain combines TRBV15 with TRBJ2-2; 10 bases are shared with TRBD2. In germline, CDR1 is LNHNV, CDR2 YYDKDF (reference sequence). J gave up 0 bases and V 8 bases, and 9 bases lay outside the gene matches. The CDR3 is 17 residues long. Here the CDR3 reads CATALRAGGPNTGELFF. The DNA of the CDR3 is TGTGCCACCGCCCTCAGAGCGGGAGGGCCGAACACCGGGGAGCTGTTTTTT. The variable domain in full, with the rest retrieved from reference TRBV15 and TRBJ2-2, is DAMVIQNPRYQVTQFGKPVTLSCSQTLNHNVMYWYQQKSSQAPKLLFHYYDKDFNNEADTPDNFQSRRPNTSFCFLDIRSPGLGDTAMYLCATALRAGGPNTGELFFGEGSRLTVL.

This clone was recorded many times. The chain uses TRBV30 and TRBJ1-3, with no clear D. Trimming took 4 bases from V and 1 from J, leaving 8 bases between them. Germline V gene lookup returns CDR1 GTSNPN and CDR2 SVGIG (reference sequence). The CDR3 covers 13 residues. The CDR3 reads CAWTRESGNTIYF. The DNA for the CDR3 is TGTGCCTGGACAAGGGAATCTGGAAACACCATATATTTT.

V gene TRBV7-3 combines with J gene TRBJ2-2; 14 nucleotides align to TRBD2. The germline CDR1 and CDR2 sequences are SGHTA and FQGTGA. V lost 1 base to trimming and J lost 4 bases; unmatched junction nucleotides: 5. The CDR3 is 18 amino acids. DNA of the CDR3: TGTGCCAGCAGCTTAAAAGGGACTAGCGGGAGACCCACCGGGGAGCTGTTTTTT. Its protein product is CASSLKGTSGRPTGELFF.

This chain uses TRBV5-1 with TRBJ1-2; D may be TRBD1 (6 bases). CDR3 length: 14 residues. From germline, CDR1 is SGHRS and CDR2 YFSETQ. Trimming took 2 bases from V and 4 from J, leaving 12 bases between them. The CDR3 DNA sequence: TGCGCCAGCAGCTTTCGGGGGCCCATCTATGGCTACACCTTC. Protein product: CASSFRGPIYGYTF.

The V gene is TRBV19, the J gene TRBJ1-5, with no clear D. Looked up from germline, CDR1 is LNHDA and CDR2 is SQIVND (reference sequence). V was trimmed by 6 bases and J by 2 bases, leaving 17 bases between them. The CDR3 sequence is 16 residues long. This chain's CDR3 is CASSIVAGLGNQPQHF. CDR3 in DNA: TGTGCCAGTAGCATTGTAGCAGGATTAGGCAATCAGCCCCAGCATTTT. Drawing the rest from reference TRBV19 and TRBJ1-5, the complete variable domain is DGGITQSPKYLFRKEGQNVTLSCEQNLNHDAMYWYRQDPGQGLRLIYYSQIVNDFQKGDIAEGYSVSREKKESFPLTVTSAQKNPTAFYLCASSIVAGLGNQPQHFGDGTRLSIL.

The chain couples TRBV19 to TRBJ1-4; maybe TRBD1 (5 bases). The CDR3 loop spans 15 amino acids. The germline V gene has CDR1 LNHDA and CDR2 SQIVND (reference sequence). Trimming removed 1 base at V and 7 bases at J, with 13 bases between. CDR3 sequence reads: CASSIGGDGSEKLFF. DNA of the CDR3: TGTGCCAGTAGTATAGGAGGGGACGGTAGTGAAAAACTGTTTTTT.

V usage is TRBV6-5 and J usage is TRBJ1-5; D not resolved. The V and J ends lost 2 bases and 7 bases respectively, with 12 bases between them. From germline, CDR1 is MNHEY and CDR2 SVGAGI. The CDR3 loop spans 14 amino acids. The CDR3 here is CASSYRGNGQPQHF. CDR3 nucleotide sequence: TGTGCCAGCAGTTACCGGGGAAACGGGCAGCCCCAGCATTTT.

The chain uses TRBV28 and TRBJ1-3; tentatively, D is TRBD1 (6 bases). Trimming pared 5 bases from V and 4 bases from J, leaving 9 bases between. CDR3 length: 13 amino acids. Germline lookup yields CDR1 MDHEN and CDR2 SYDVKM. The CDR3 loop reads CASSHREGNTIYF. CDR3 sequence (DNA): TGTGCCAGCAGTCACAGGGAGGGAAACACCATATATTTT.

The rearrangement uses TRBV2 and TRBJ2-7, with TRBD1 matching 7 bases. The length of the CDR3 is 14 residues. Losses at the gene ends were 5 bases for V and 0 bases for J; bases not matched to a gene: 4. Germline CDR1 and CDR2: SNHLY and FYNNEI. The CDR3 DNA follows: TGTGCCAGCAGTCCGGGACAGATCTCCTACGAGCAGTACTTC. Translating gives CASSPGQISYEQYF. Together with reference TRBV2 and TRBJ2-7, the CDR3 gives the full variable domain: EPEVTQTPSHQVTQMGQEVILRCVPISNHLYFYWYRQILGQKVEFLVSFYNNEISEKSEIFDDQFSVERPDGSNFTLKIRSTKLEDSAMYFCASSPGQISYEQYFGPGTRLTVT.

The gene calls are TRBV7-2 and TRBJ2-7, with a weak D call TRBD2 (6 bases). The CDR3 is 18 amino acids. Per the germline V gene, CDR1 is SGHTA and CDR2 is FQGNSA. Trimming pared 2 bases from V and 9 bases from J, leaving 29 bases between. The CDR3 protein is CASSLSLWGGAGPVGQYF. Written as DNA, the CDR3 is TGTGCCAGCAGCTTAAGCCTCTGGGGTGGTGCGGGGCCGGTTGGGCAGTACTTC.

The CDR3: CASSSGVGQTQYF. The CDR3 region has the DNA TGTGCCAGCAGCTCGGGGGTGGGTCAGACCCAGTACTTC. The rearrangement uses TRBV13 and TRBJ2-5; TRBD2 might be the D (6 bases). There are 13 residues in the CDR3. Trimming removed 4 bases at V and 6 bases at J, with 12 bases between. Per germline, CDR1 PRHDT and CDR2 FYEKMQ (reference sequence).

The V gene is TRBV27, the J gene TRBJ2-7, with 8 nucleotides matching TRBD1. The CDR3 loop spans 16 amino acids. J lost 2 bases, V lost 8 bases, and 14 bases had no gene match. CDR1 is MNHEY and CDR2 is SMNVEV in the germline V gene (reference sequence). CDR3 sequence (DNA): TGTGCCAGCCAATTTCGAGGGACAGGCGTACCCTACGAGCAGTACTTC. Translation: CASQFRGTGVPYEQYF.

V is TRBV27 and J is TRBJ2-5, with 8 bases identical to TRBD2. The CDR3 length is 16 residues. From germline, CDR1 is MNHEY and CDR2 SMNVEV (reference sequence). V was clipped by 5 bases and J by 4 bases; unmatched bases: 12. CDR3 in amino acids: CASSRVGAGGRETQYF. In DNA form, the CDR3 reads TGTGCCAGCAGTCGGGTAGGTGCGGGAGGCAGAGAGACCCAGTACTTC.

CDR3 DNA sequence: TGCGCCAGCAGCTTTGTGGGGGAAGGGGAGCAGTACTTC. Translation gives CASSFVGEGEQYF. This chain uses TRBV5-1 with TRBJ2-7, with D perhaps given as TRBD1 or TRBD2 (5 bases each). CDR1 is SGHRS, CDR2 YFSETQ, per germline. Trimming removed 2 bases from V and 7 bases from J, with 13 bases in between. This CDR3 has 13 residues.

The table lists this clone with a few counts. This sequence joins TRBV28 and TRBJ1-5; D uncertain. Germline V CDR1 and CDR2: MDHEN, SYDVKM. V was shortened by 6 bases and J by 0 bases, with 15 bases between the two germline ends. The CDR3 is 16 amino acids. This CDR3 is CASRDFALYSNQPQHF. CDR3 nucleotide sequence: TGTGCCAGCAGGGACTTTGCCCTTTATAGCAATCAGCCCCAGCATTTT.

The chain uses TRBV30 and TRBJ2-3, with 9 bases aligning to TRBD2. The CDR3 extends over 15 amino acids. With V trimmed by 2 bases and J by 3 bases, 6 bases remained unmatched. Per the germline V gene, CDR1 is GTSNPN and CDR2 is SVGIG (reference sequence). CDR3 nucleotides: TGTGCCTGGAGTACCTTAGCGGGAGTAACAGATACGCAGTATTTT. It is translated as CAWSTLAGVTDTQYF.

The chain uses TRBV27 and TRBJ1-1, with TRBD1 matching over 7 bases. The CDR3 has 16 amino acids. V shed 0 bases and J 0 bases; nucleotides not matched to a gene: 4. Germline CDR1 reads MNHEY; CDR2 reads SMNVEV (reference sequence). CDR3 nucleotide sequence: TGTGCCAGCAGTTTATCGGGGACAGCTATGAACACTGAAGCTTTCTTT. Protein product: CASSLSGTAMNTEAFF.

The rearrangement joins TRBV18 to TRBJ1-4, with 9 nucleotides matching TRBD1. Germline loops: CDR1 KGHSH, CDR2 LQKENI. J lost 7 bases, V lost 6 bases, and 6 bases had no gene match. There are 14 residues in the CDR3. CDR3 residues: CASSLDRGREKLFF. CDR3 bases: TGTGCCAGCTCTCTGGACAGGGGACGTGAAAAACTGTTTTTT.

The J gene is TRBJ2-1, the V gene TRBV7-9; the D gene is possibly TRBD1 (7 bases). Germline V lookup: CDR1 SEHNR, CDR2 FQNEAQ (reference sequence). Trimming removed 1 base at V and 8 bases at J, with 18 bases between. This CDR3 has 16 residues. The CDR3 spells CASSLGAGRTGDEQFF. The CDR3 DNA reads TGTGCCAGCAGCTTAGGGGCGGGGAGGACAGGCGATGAGCAGTTCTTC. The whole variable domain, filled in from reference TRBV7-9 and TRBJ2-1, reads DTGVSQNPRHKITKRGQNVTFRCDPISEHNRLYWYRQTLGQGPEFLTYFQNEAQLEKSRLLSDRFSAERPKGSFSTLEIQRTEQGDSAMYLCASSLGAGRTGDEQFFGPGTRLTVL.